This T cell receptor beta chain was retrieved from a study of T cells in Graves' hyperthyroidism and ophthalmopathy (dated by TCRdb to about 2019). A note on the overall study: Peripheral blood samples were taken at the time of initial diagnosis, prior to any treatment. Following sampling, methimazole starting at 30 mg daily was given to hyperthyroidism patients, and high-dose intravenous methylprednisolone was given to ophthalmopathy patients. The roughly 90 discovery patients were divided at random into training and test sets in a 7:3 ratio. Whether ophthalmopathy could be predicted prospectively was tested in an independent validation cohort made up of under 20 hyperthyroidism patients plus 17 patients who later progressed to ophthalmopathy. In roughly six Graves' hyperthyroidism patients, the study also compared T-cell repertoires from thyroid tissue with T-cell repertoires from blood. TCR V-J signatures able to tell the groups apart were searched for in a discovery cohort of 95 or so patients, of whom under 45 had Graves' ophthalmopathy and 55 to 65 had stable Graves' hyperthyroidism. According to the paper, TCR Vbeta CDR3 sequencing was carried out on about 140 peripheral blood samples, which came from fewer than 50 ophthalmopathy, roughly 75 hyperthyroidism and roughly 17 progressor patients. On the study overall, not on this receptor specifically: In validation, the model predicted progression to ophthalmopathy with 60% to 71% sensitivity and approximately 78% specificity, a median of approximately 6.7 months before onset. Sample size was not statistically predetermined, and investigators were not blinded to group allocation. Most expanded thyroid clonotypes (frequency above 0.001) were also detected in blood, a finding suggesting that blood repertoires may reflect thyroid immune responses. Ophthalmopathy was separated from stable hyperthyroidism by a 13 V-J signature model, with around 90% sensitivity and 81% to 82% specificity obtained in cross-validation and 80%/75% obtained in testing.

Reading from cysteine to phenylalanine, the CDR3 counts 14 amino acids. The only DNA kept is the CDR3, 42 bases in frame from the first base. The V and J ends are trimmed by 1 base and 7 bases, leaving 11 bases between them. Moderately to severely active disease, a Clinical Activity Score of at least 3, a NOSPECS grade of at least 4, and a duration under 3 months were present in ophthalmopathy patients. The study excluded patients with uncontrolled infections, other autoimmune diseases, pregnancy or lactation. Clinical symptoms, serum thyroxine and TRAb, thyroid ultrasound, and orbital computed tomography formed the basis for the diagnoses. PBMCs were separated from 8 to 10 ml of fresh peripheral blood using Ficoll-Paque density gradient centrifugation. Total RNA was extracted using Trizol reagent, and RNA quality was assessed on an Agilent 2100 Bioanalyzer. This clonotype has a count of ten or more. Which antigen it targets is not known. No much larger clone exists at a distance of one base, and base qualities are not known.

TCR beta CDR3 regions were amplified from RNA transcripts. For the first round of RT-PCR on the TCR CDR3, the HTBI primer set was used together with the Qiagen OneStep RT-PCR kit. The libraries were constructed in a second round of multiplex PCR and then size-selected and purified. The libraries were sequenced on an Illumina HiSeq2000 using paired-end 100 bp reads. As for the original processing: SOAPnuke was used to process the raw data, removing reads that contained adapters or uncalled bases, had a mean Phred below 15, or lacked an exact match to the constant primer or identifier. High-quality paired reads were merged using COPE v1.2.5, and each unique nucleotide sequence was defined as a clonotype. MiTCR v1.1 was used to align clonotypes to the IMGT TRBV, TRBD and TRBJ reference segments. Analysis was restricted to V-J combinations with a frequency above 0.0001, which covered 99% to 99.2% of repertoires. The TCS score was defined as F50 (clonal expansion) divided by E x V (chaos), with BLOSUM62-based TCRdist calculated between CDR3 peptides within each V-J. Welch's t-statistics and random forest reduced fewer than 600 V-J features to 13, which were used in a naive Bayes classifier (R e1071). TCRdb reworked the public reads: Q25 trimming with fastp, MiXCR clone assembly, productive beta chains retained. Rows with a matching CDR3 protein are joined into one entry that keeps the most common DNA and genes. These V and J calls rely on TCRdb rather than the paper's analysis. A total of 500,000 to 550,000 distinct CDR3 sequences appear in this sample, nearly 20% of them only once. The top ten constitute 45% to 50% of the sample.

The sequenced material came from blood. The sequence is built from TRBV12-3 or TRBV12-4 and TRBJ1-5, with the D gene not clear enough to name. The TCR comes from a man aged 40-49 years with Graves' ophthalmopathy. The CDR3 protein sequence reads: CASSLGGFGQPQHF. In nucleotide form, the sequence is TGTGCCAGCAGTTTAGGAGGGTTTGGGCAGCCCCAGCATTTT.